This TCR beta chain was obtained from a study of blood T cell repertoires in COVID-19. Germline trimming cut 4 bases from V and 2 bases from J; bases unmatched to any gene: 10. CDR3 length: 16 amino acids. From germline, CDR1 is SGHDT and CDR2 YYEEEE. Using immunoSEQ multiplex PCR, the repertoire was profiled, and TCRdb retains in-frame clones only, with some absent. This sample yields 200,000 to 250,000 clones, of which 80% are seen a single time; around 6% belongs to the top ten. The TCR originated in a woman in her 70s with acute or convalescent COVID-19. Sequencing was done on a sample of peripheral blood. The chain is built from TRBV5-6 and TRBJ2-3, with 7 bases that match TRBD1. The CDR3 nucleotides are TGTGCCAGCAGCATAGGACCGGGACAGAACACAGATACGCAGTATTTT. It specifies CASSIGPGQNTDTQYF.